This T cell receptor beta chain was obtained from a study of blood T cell repertoires in COVID-19. Across the study: The United States, Italy and Spain provided the acute and convalescent COVID-19 samples. PBMCs, B-cell-depleted T cells, or T cells were the source of the cDNA or gDNA that made up the material.

In the original analysis: Reference gene primers were amplified, and this amplification served to estimate nucleated cell counts. Sequenced by immunoSEQ multiplex PCR; TCRdb stores in-frame clones only, minus some. The DNA gave D and trimming, while V, J and clone size come from that table. The sample has 65,000 to 85,000 clones, approximately 90% seen once. The CDR3 spans 13 residues. Trimming at V came to 7 bases and at J to 5 bases, leaving 7 bases not matched to a gene. Germline lookup yields CDR1 MNHEY and CDR2 SVGAGI. The chain couples TRBV6-5 to TRBJ2-7; 8 positions agree with TRBD1. The sequence was obtained from a human donor in a cohort sampled during active COVID-19. Sequenced sample: peripheral blood. DNA of the CDR3: TGTGCCAGCACCCACGACAGGGGCAACGAGCAGTACTTC. It yields the protein CASTHDRGNEQYF.